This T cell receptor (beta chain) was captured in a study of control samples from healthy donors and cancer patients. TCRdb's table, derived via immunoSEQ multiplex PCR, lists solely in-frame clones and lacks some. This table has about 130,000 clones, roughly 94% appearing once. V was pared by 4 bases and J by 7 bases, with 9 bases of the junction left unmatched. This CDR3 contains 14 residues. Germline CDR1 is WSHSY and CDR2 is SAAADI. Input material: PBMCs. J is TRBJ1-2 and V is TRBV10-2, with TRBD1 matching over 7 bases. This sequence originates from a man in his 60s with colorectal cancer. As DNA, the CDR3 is TGCGCCAGCAGTGCTGACAGGGCGACGGGTGGCTACACCTTC. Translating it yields CASSADRATGGYTF.